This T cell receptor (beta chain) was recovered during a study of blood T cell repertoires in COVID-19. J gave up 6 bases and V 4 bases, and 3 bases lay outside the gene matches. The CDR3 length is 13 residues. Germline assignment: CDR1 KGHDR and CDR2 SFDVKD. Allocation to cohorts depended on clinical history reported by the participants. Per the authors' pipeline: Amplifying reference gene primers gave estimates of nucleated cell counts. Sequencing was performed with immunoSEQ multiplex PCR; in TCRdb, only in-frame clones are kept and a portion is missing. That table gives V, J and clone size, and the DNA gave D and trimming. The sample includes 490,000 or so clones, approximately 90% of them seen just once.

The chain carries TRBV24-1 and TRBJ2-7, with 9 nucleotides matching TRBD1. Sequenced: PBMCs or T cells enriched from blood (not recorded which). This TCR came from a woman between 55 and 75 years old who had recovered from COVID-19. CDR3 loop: CATSEPDRGEQYF. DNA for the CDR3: TGTGCCACCAGTGAACCGGACAGGGGCGAGCAGTACTTC.